Below, 32 T cell receptor beta chains from the same sample are listed, as sequenced in a study of cytotoxic CD8 clonotypes in ibrutinib-treated CLL. TCRdb's table, derived via immunoSEQ multiplex PCR, lists solely in-frame clones and lacks some. The table lists some 200,000 clones, about 72% of them singletons. The starting material was PBMCs, obtained after 24 months of ibrutinib treatment. Receptors originate from a human donor with chronic lymphocytic leukemia.

A few counts support this clone. The gene calls are TRBV28 and TRBJ2-5; D is ambiguous. The V and J ends lost 2 bases and 5 bases respectively, with 3 bases between them. From germline, CDR1 is MDHEN and CDR2 SYDVKM. The CDR3 sequence is 11 residues long. DNA for the CDR3: TGTGCCAGCAGTTTAGTGGAGACCCAGTACTTC. It translates to CASSLVETQYF.

The chain employs TRBV5-3 and TRBJ1-1; tentatively, D is TRBD1 (5 bases). TRBV5-3 is an ORF; its function is uncertain. V was trimmed by 1 base and J by 1 base, leaving 8 bases between them. The CDR3 sequence is 14 residues long. CDR3 nucleotide sequence: TGTGCCAGAAGCTTGTGGCAGGGGAACACTGAAGCTTTCTTT. Residues: CARSLWQGNTEAFF.

The chain's CDR3 is CAWTRGRTLTDTQYF. The CDR3 DNA sequence: TGTGCCTGGACGCGCGGGAGGACTCTTACAGATACGCAGTATTTT. The rearrangement links TRBV30 to TRBJ2-3; the match to TRBD2 covers 8 bases. This CDR3 spans 15 amino acids. The germline V gene encodes CDR1 GTSNPN and CDR2 SVGIG (reference sequence). With V trimmed by 4 bases and J by 3 bases, 9 bases remained unmatched.

This chain connects TRBV4-1 to TRBJ2-6; D is unresolved. Germline CDR1 reads MGHRA; CDR2 reads YSYEKL. Trimming cost V 4 bases and J 0 bases, with 22 bases left between them. The CDR3 totals 20 residues. The CDR3 region has the DNA TGCGCCAGCAGCCTAGTACACGTCCAGGCCCTGAGCTCTGGGGCCAACGTCCTGACTTTC. The encoded protein is CASSLVHVQALSSGANVLTF.

The chain employs TRBV4-3 and TRBJ2-7; 11 bases match TRBD2. CDR3 length equals 17 residues. Germline assignment: CDR1 LGHNA and CDR2 YSLEER. The junction had 7 bases not matched to a gene; V was cut back by 0 bases and J by 3 bases. CDR3 sequence (DNA): TGCGCCAGCAGCCAAGATAGAGCACTAGCGGGAGTCTACGAGCAGTACTTC. This encodes CASSQDRALAGVYEQYF.

The chain combines TRBV19 with TRBJ2-7; D call uncertain. V lost 5 bases and J 3 bases, leaving 20 bases between the germline ends. Per germline, CDR1 LNHDA and CDR2 SQIVND (reference sequence). The CDR3 runs to 16 residues. The CDR3 DNA is TGTGCCAGTAGTCGATCGGACGGTAACCCGGACTACGAGCAGTACTTC. Protein sequence: CASSRSDGNPDYEQYF.

The rearrangement joins TRBV5-1 to TRBJ1-2, with 7 bases lining up with TRBD1. Germline V CDR1 and CDR2: SGHRS, YFSETQ. The V and J ends lost 5 bases and 4 bases, in that order; junction bases with no gene match: 5. The CDR3 covers 13 residues. The CDR3 reads CASRRQGSYGYTF. The DNA for the CDR3 is TGCGCCAGCAGGAGACAGGGTAGCTATGGCTACACCTTC.

The J gene is TRBJ2-7, the V gene TRBV4-2; TRBD1 matches 8 bases. The V gene end was trimmed by 3 bases and the J gene end by 2 bases; junction bases not matched to a gene: 6. This CDR3 has 15 amino acids. Germline values: CDR1 LGHNA, CDR2 YNFKEQ. The DNA for the CDR3 is TGTGCCAGCAGCCAGGCCGGGACAGGAACCTACGAGCAGTACTTC. The encoded protein is CASSQAGTGTYEQYF.

The gene calls are TRBV19 and TRBJ1-2; D not certain. Germline CDR1 LNHDA, CDR2 SQIVND (reference sequence). This CDR3 is 10 amino acids long. V dropped 3 bases and J dropped 8 bases, with 4 bases sitting between them. CDR3: CASSIQGYTF. Here the CDR3 DNA reads TGTGCCAGTAGTATCCAGGGCTACACCTTC.

The V gene is TRBV4-1, the J gene TRBJ2-7; a possible D gene is TRBD2 (5 bases). The V end was cut by 0 bases, the J end by 7 bases, with 19 bases between. CDR3 length: 16 residues. CDR1 and CDR2 (germline): MGHRA, YSYEKL. The CDR3 here is CASSQDLRPGWEEQYF. The CDR3 region has the DNA TGCGCCAGCAGCCAAGACTTAAGGCCAGGTTGGGAGGAGCAGTACTTC.

The chain is built from TRBV11-2 and TRBJ2-7; 13 nucleotides line up with TRBD2. Germline values: CDR1 SGHAT, CDR2 FQNNGV. With 3 bases clipped from V and 2 bases from J, the junction kept 4 bases outside the gene matches. This CDR3 has 16 amino acids. The CDR3 sequence: CASSLRTSGGTYEQYF. The CDR3 DNA reads as TGTGCCAGCAGCTTGCGGACTAGCGGGGGAACCTACGAGCAGTACTTC.

The genes are TRBV4-3 and TRBJ2-7; tentatively, D is TRBD1 (6 bases). The CDR3 is 15 residues long. Germline CDR1 reads LGHNA; CDR2 reads YSLEER. Trimming stripped 3 bases from V and 1 base from J, with 13 bases between. CDR3 bases: TGCGCCAGCAGCCAGCTGACAGGAGAATCCTACGAGCAGTACTTC. Its protein is CASSQLTGESYEQYF.

This chain uses TRBV6-5 with TRBJ1-6; 9 positions agree with TRBD1. J was trimmed by 8 bases and V by 5 bases; bases with no gene match: 7. The V gene's germline CDR1 is MNHEY and CDR2 SVGAGI. The CDR3 contains 15 residues. CDR3 amino acids: CASSTTQGADSPLHF. CDR3 bases: TGTGCCAGCAGTACCACACAGGGGGCGGATTCACCCCTCCACTTT.

V and J are TRBV6-5 and TRBJ1-1; 8 bases are a match to TRBD1. The germline gives CDR1 MNHEY, CDR2 SVGAGI. This CDR3 spans 15 amino acids. J was trimmed by 5 bases and V by 0 bases; bases with no gene match: 5. CDR3: CASSYSGQARTEAFF. For the CDR3, the DNA is TGTGCCAGCAGTTACTCGGGACAGGCGAGGACTGAAGCTTTCTTT.

The table lists this clone with a few counts. Here the CDR3 reads CASRATSGNNEQFF. CDR3 nucleotide sequence: TGTGCCAGCAGGGCGACTAGCGGGAACAATGAGCAGTTCTTC. V is TRBV7-3 and J is TRBJ2-1; 11 bases map to TRBD2. The CDR3 totals 14 residues. Germline CDR1 and CDR2: SGHTA and FQGTGA. V dropped 6 bases and J dropped 5; count of bases not matched to a gene: 3.

This clone was seen a single time. V and J are TRBV28 and TRBJ2-1, with 15 nucleotides matching TRBD2. Germline CDR1 is MDHEN and CDR2 is SYDVKM. The CDR3 is 17 residues long. V lost 11 bases to trimming and J lost 0 bases; unmatched junction nucleotides: 8. CDR3 residues: CAGTSGRSPRSYNEQFF. DNA of the CDR3: TGTGCCGGGACTAGCGGGAGGTCCCCGCGCTCCTACAATGAGCAGTTCTTC.

This rearrangement joins TRBV6-4 to TRBJ2-5; the match to TRBD2 covers 9 bases. With V trimmed by 7 bases and J by 3 bases, 3 bases remained unmatched. In germline, CDR1 is MRHNA, CDR2 SNTAGT. The CDR3 runs to 13 residues. CDR3 loop: CASNSGRKETQYF. CDR3 sequence (DNA): TGTGCCAGCAATAGCGGGAGAAAAGAGACCCAGTACTTC.

The chain recombines TRBV30 with TRBJ2-3, with TRBD2 matching 11 bases. CDR3 length equals 15 residues. After removal of 2 bases from V and 4 bases from J, the junction contained 5 bases not matched to a gene. The germline CDR1 and CDR2 sequences are GTSNPN and SVGIG (reference sequence). As DNA, the CDR3 is TGTGCCTGGAGTAAACTAGCGGGAGTCGCAGATACGCAGTATTTT. Translation gives CAWSKLAGVADTQYF.

This rearrangement joins TRBV5-1 to TRBJ2-3; a weak D match, TRBD2 (6 bases). V gave up 0 bases and J gave up 0 bases, with 14 bases separating them. Germline CDR1 and CDR2: SGHRS and YFSETQ. CDR3 size: 17 residues. CDR3 nucleotide sequence: TGCGCCAGCAGCTTGGCCAGGCGGGAACTAAGCACAGATACGCAGTATTTT. This sequence encodes CASSLARRELSTDTQYF.

This clone was counted a few times. The CDR3 region has the DNA TGCGCCAGCATCTGGGACAGGGGCATAACTAATGAAAAACTGTTTTTT. Residues: CASIWDRGITNEKLFF. The chain uses TRBV10-1 and TRBJ1-4, with TRBD1 matching 10 bases. The CDR3 runs to 16 residues. Germline lookup yields CDR1 WNHNN and CDR2 SYGVQD (reference sequence). After removal of 7 bases from V and 1 base from J, the junction contained 6 bases not matched to a gene.

This clone occurred a few times. This chain links TRBV7-9 with TRBJ2-1; 11 bases map to TRBD2. The junction had 3 bases not matched to a gene; V was cut back by 0 bases and J by 2 bases. Germline V gene lookup returns CDR1 SEHNR and CDR2 FQNEAQ (reference sequence). This CDR3 has 17 amino acids. The CDR3 DNA reads as TGTGCCAGCAGCTTAGCTAGCGGGAGGGGTACCTACAATGAGCAGTTCTTC. This encodes CASSLASGRGTYNEQFF.

J is TRBJ2-3 and V is TRBV7-8; 8 nucleotides match TRBD2. The CDR3 length is 17 residues. With 0 bases clipped from V and 0 bases from J, the junction kept 5 bases outside the gene matches. In germline, CDR1 is SGHVS, CDR2 FQNEAQ. CDR3: CASSLALTSGSTDTQYF. In DNA, the CDR3 is TGTGCCAGCAGCTTAGCGCTAACTAGCGGAAGCACAGATACGCAGTATTTT. Complete variable domain (other parts from reference TRBV7-8 and TRBJ2-3): GAGVSQSPRYKVAKRGQDVALRCDPISGHVSLFWYQQALGQGPEFLTYFQNEAQLDKSGLPSDRFFAERPEGSVSTLKIQRTQQEDSAVYLCASSLALTSGSTDTQYFGPGTRLTVL.

The rearrangement links TRBV9 to TRBJ2-1; D may be TRBD2 (5 bases). V was shortened by 0 bases and J by 2 bases, with 9 bases between the two germline ends. Germline assignment: CDR1 SGDLS and CDR2 YYNGEE. The CDR3 extends over 15 amino acids. CDR3 coding DNA: TGTGCCAGCAGCGTAGACGGGGATGCCTACAATGAGCAGTTCTTC. Its protein is CASSVDGDAYNEQFF.

Only one count was recorded for this clone. V usage is TRBV6-1 and J usage is TRBJ2-1; D is uncertain. Deletions cut 5 bases from V and 7 bases from J, with 18 bases between. The germline V gene encodes CDR1 MNHNS and CDR2 SASEGT. CDR3 length equals 15 residues. CDR3: CASSPTDEDVNEQFF. For the CDR3, the DNA is TGTGCCAGCAGTCCAACGGACGAGGACGTGAATGAGCAGTTCTTC.

The chain combines TRBV27 with TRBJ2-3; 7 nucleotides match TRBD1. Germline trimming cut 6 bases from V and 1 base from J; bases unmatched to any gene: 4. The CDR3 runs to 14 residues. Germline V lookup: CDR1 MNHEY, CDR2 SMNVEV (reference sequence). The CDR3 nucleotides read TGTGCCAGCAGGCGGACAGGAGGCACAGATACGCAGTATTTT. Residues: CASRRTGGTDTQYF.

This clone came up once. The chain links TRBV7-9 to TRBJ1-4; D may be TRBD1 (5 bases). This CDR3 contains 12 residues. The germline V and J ends were trimmed by 3 bases and 7 bases, with 6 bases remaining between them. Germline assignment: CDR1 SEHNR and CDR2 FQNEAQ (reference sequence). This CDR3 reads CASSFGTEKLFF. CDR3 DNA sequence: TGTGCCAGCAGCTTTGGGACTGAAAAACTGTTTTTT.

This rearrangement joins TRBV28 to TRBJ1-5; 12 nucleotides align to TRBD1. CDR1 MDHEN and CDR2 SYDVKM come from the germline V gene. The V gene end was trimmed by 8 bases and the J gene end by 7 bases; junction bases not matched to a gene: 15. This CDR3 is built from 17 residues. The CDR3 DNA sequence: TGTGCCAGCGTCAAGCGGGACAGGGGGCGGTCCGGGCAGCCCCAGCATTTT. As protein: CASVKRDRGRSGQPQHF.

The J gene is TRBJ2-1, the V gene TRBV6-4, with D possibly matching TRBD1 (6 bases). Between the trimmed V and J ends, which lost 6 bases and 5 bases, there was a span of 17 bases. Germline CDR1 MRHNA, CDR2 SNTAGT. The CDR3 is 15 amino acids. DNA of the CDR3: TGTGCCAGCAGCCGACAGGCCTTTGGAGACAATGAGCAGTTCTTC. As protein: CASSRQAFGDNEQFF.

This sequence joins TRBV5-1 and TRBJ2-4, with D uncertain. CDR3 size: 14 residues. Germline V CDR1 and CDR2: SGHRS, YFSETQ. The ends were cut back, 3 bases at V and 7 bases at J, with 14 bases in the middle. The CDR3 loop is CASSSSVSENIQYF. The CDR3 nucleotides are TGCGCCAGCAGCTCCTCGGTCAGTGAGAACATTCAGTACTTC.

V is TRBV15 and J is TRBJ2-2, with D perhaps matching TRBD2 (6 bases). The germline V and J ends were trimmed by 1 base and 1 base, with 7 bases remaining between them. Germline V gives CDR1 LNHNV, CDR2 YYDKDF (reference sequence). The CDR3 contains 15 residues. This CDR3 is CATSRGRENTGELFF. In nucleotides, the CDR3 is TGTGCCACCAGCAGAGGGCGGGAGAACACCGGGGAGCTGTTTTTT.

The chain is built from TRBV30 and TRBJ2-7; 7 nucleotides match TRBD1. The CDR3 extends over 15 amino acids. Unmatched junction bases numbered 16, after V lost 5 bases and J lost 6 bases. Germline CDR1 and CDR2: GTSNPN and SVGIG (reference sequence). CDR3 in amino acids: CAWGRRGGSAGEQYF. CDR3 sequence (DNA): TGTGCCTGGGGCCGCCGAGGGGGCTCTGCCGGCGAGCAGTACTTC.

The rearrangement uses TRBV15 and TRBJ1-5, with 7 positions matching TRBD1. The CDR3 totals 16 residues. The V gene end was trimmed by 1 base and the J gene end by 7 bases; junction bases not matched to a gene: 10. Looked up from germline, CDR1 is LNHNV and CDR2 is YYDKDF (reference sequence). DNA for the CDR3: TGTGCCACCAGCAGAGTGACAGGGATACAACGACAGCCCCAGCATTTT. It is translated as CATSRVTGIQRQPQHF.